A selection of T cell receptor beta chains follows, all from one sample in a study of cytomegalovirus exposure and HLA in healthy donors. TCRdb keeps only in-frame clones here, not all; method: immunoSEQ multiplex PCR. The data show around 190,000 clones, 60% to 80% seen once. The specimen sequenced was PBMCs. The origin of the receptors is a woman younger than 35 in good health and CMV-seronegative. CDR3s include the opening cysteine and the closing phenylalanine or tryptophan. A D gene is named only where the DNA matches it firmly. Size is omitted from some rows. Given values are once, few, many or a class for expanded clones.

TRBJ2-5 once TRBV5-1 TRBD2 TGCGCCAGCAGCTTCCGACTAGCGGAGTGGGGGTCGGAGACCCAGTACTTC CASSFRLAEWGSETQYF
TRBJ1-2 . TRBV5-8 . TGTGCCAGCAGCTCGAGGCCCGGCAGGGGAGATAACGGCTACACCTTC CASSSRPGRGDNGYTF
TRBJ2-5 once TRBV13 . TGTGCCAGCAGGGGGGGTTACCAAGAGACCCAGTACTTC CASRGGYQETQYF
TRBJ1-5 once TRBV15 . TGTGCCACCAGCAGAGAAGCCCCAGGGGCGGAACAGCCCCAGCATTTT CATSREAPGAEQPQHF
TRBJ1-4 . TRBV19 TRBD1 TGTGCCAGTAGTGCAACCTTGACAGGGGTCGGCGATGAAAAACTGTTTTTT CASSATLTGVGDEKLFF
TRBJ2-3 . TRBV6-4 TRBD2 TGTGCCAGCAGTGATAAGCGGGGGGGCCAAGATACGCAGTATTTT CASSDKRGGQDTQYF
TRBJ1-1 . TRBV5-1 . TGCGCCAGCAGCTTGGGGCGGTTGAACACTGAAGCTTTCTTT CASSLGRLNTEAFF
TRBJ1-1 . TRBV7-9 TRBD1 TGTGCCAGCAGCTTTGAGGGGGCGGACACTGAAGCTTTCTTT CASSFEGADTEAFF
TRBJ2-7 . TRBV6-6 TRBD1 TGTGCCACCTCGGACAGGGGACGGGAGCAGTACTTC CATSDRGREQYF
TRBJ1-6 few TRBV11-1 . TGTGCCAGCAGCTTAGACAGACCGCTTAATTCACCCCTCCACTTT CASSLDRPLNSPLHF
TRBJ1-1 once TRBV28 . TGTGCCAGCAGTTTCTTAGGGGCTGGCACTGAAGCTTTCTTT CASSFLGAGTEAFF
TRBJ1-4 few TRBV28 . TGTGCCAGCAGTTTATCCGGGAACAATGAAAAACTGTTTTTT CASSLSGNNEKLFF
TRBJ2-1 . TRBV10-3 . TGTGCCATCACCCGGGACTCCGGGAATGAGCAGTTCTTC CAITRDSGNEQFF
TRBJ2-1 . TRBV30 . TGTGCCTGGAGTGTCGTAGGGAGCGGAACCCACAATGAGCAGTTCTTC CAWSVVGSGTHNEQFF
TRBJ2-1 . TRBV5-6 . TGTGCCAGCAGCTTGGAGGCAGGCGATGAGCAGTTCTTC CASSLEAGDEQFF
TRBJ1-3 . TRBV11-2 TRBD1 TGTGCCAGCAGCTCCTGGGACAGCTCTGGAAACACCATATATTTT CASSSWDSSGNTIYF
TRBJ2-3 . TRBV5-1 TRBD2 TGCGCCAGCAGGGACGGACTAGTAGATACGCAGTATTTT CASRDGLVDTQYF
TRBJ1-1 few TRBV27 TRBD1 TGTGCCAGCAGGAACGTCGGACAGGCCTTCGAAGCTTTCTTT CASRNVGQAFEAFF
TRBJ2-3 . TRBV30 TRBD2 TGTGCCTGGAGAACTGGACTAGCGAGTTCGGATACGCAGTATTTT CAWRTGLASSDTQYF
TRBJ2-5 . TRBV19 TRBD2 TGTGCCAGTAGTCGGACTAGCGGGGACCAAGAGACCCAGTACTTC CASSRTSGDQETQYF
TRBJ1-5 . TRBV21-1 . TGTGCCAGCAGCAAAGGGACAGACGATAATCAGCCCCAGCATTTT CASSKGTDDNQPQHF
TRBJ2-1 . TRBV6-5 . TGTGCCAGCAGGCGACTAGGACCCCTCAATGAGCAGTTCTTC CASRRLGPLNEQFF
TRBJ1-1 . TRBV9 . TGTGCCAGCAGCGCCACTCTATCGGGGGTTCACACTGAAGCTTTCTTT CASSATLSGVHTEAFF
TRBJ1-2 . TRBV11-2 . TGTGCCAGCAGCTTAAGCAACTCAGGGGATGGGAACTATGGCTACACCTTC CASSLSNSGDGNYGYTF
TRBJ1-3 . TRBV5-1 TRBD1 TGCGCCAGCAGTTCGGCAGGGGGAGGAAACACCATATATTTT CASSSAGGGNTIYF
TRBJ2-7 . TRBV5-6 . TGTGCCAGCATCCTATCGGTGCAGACTTTAAGCTCCTACGAGCAGTACTTC CASILSVQTLSSYEQYF
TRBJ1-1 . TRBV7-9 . TGTGCCAGCAGTCCTCTAGGAGTTCCCACTGAAGCTTTCTTT CASSPLGVPTEAFF
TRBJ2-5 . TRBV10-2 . TGCGCCAGCAGTGTATCCCAAACCGGGGTGACCCAGTACTTC CASSVSQTGVTQYF
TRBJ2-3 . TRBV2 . TGTGCCAGCAGTCGTAACTTAATCGGCACAGATACGCAGTATTTT CASSRNLIGTDTQYF
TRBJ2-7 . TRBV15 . TGTGCCACCAGCAGAGATCGTATAGGGGACGAGCAGTACTTC CATSRDRIGDEQYF
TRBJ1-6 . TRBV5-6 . TGTGCCAGCAGCTTGTCAGGGCGAAAAAATAATTCACCCCTCCACTTT CASSLSGRKNNSPLHF
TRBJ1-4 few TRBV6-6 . TGTGCCAGCAGTTACGGTATAATGCAGGGAAGTGAAAAACTGTTTTTT CASSYGIMQGSEKLFF
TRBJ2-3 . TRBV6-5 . TGTGCCAGCAGTTCGCAGCGGGTCCCAAGCACAGATACGCAGTATTTT CASSSQRVPSTDTQYF
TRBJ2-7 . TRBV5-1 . TGCGCCAGCAGTTATACCGGGACTGTGTACGAGCAGTACTTC CASSYTGTVYEQYF
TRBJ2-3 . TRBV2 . TGTGCCAGCAGTTCTGGCATGCGGGATACGCAGTATTTT CASSSGMRDTQYF
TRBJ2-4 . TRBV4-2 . TGTGCCAGCAGCCAAGCAGTCGGCGCTGTGAGGGAAAACATTCAGTACTTC CASSQAVGAVRENIQYF
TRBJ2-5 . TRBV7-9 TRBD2 TGTGCCAGCAGCTTAGGAGGTAGCGGGAGGGCCAAGACGGAGACCCAGTACTTC CASSLGGSGRAKTETQYF
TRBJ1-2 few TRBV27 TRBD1 TGTGCCAGCAGGAGACAGGGTGCTAACTATGGCTACACCTTC CASRRQGANYGYTF
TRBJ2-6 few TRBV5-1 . TGCGCCAGCTCGCTTTCGGGAACTGGGGCCAACGTCCTGACTTTC CASSLSGTGANVLTF
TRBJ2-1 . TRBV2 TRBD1 TGCGCCTGCAGGGCCGGGACAGGGACTTACAATGAGCAGTTCTTC CACRAGTGTYNEQFF
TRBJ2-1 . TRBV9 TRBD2 TGTGCCAGCAGCGTAGGGCCTAGCGGGGGGGCTGAGCAGTTCTTC CASSVGPSGGAEQFF
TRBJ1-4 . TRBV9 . TGTGCCAGCAGCCCCTACACTAATGAAAAACTGTTTTTT CASSPYTNEKLFF
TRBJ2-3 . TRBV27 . TGTGCCAGCAGTCCTAGAGCTAGCACAGATACGCAGTATTTT CASSPRASTDTQYF
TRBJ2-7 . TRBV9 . TGTGCCAGCAGCGTAGGCTTAGGGAGCCAATACGAGCAGTACTTC CASSVGLGSQYEQYF